The following is a T cell receptor (beta chain) sequence with its context. Many counts were recorded for this clone. This clone's antigen is unknown. Nothing much larger sits one base from this clone, and base qualities are not available. Unstimulated PBMCs, after thawing, were stained for CD3, CD4 and CD8 and then FACS-sorted into CD3+CD4+ and CD3+CD8+ populations. All 8 studied subjects were randomized to withdrawal of immunosuppression. The Qiagen DNeasy Blood and Tissue Kit was used for genomic DNA isolation. The sample comes from a study of T cell clones after liver transplantation (dated by TCRdb to the late 2010s). For context, the study as a whole: Samples were obtained from ITN030ST, a randomized trial in which withdrawal of immunosuppression was attempted within 2 years of liver transplantation. Donor-reactive T cell clones were identified using TCRbeta sequencing after a pre-transplant mixed lymphocyte reaction and were then followed in post-transplant blood. As an antigen-independent comparator for donor-reactive sequences, third party-reactive TCRbeta sequences were also identified from pre-transplant MLRs. Subjects received no induction therapy and standard immunosuppression until randomization at 12-24 months post-transplant. Blood samples were collected pre-transplant, pre-randomization before withdrawal, and post-randomization after either complete withdrawal or failed withdrawal. Of the eight recipients, a few were HCV-positive, while the remaining recipients had been transplanted for non-autoimmune, non-viral indications. Of the 8 liver transplant recipients making up the studied cohort, 3 were classified as tolerant and 5 as non-tolerant. Tolerance was defined as complete withdrawal of immunosuppression for at least one year without a rise in liver enzymes beyond twice the upper limit of normal. Results the study describes overall, beyond this receptor: Donor-reactive sequences decreased more than third party-reactive sequences, which suggests partial antigen-specific deletion that was not related to withdrawal success. In most of the 8 subjects, regardless of tolerance or HCV status, circulating donor-reactive CD4 TCRbeta sequences dropped significantly post-transplant. When repertoire turnover was accounted for, significantly reduced detection of donor-reactive sequences was found in 7 of 8 subjects for CD4 and in 8 of 8 subjects for CD8. Conclusions were preliminary, limited by small, heterogeneous patient numbers and non-standardized post-transplant time points. Low numbers of available donor cells limited the measurable donor-reactive repertoire in two subjects. Because no allograft tissue specimens were available, donor-reactive T cells may have migrated into the graft instead of being deleted.

High-throughput TCRbeta CDR3 sequencing of frozen genomic DNA was performed by immunoSEQ, with PCR amplification, mapping, bias correction and internal controls included. In the original analysis: Only productive rearrangements were retained, with each unique TCRbeta sequence defined by its CDR3 nucleotide sequence together with its V and J gene. For classification of a sequence as donor-reactive, at least 5-fold expansion in CFSE-low cells relative to unstimulated pre-transplant cells and a frequency of at least 0.01% were required. To ensure at least 90% detection power, minimum frequency thresholds were set for each subject based on that subject's lowest-template unstimulated sample. Jensen-Shannon divergence between the top 1000 TCRbeta sequences after and before transplant was used to measure repertoire turnover. Two-sided Fisher's exact tests were used to test for changes in how often donor-reactive sequences were detected. TCRdb took over this immuneACCESS table, retaining in-frame rearrangements with V and J assigned. Such tables are incomplete; in checked studies, under half of the missing clones stem from an unresolved V gene, and the remainder is unexplained. V and J calls and clone size follow that table, whereas D and trimming were derived from the DNA. Counted in this sample were just under 60,000 clones; less than 85% of them appeared once. The top ten clonotypes cover 2.8% of the sample.

Deletion took 0 bases off V and 3 bases off J, with a span of 0 bases between the germline ends. From the cysteine up to the phenylalanine, the CDR3 has a length of 11 residues. Only the CDR3 portion is preserved as DNA: 33 bases, with reading frame beginning at the first base. The germline V gene encodes CDR1 SGHNT and CDR2 YYREEE (reference sequence). This clonotype was obtained from a human patient who received a liver transplant. Donor T cells from the graft may be present among the T cells after a transplant. Sequenced here: CD4+ T cells from blood, sampled at the approximately 16-month timepoint. The V and J segments used are TRBV5-4 and TRBJ1-1; there is no confident call for the D gene. The DNA sequence reads TGTGCCAGCAGCTTGGACACTGAAGCTTTCTTT. The translation is CASSLDTEAFF. Beyond the CDR3, the reference TRBV5-4 and TRBJ1-1 genes provide the residues; the full variable domain reads: ETGVTQSPTHLIKTRGQQVTLRCSSQSGHNTVSWYQQALGQGPQFIFQYYREEENGRGNFPPRFSGLQFPNYSSELNVNALELDDSALYLCASSLDTEAFFGQGTRLTVV.